A selection of T cell receptor beta chains follows, all from one sample in a study of blood T cells in healthy people across ages. Each CDR3 protein gets one entry after TCRdb re-called the 5' RACE reads with MiXCR. The sample includes some 900,000 distinct CDR3 sequences, about 48% of them seen just once. Material: blood. The receptors stem from a man aged 25-45 years in good health. The CDR3 runs from the conserved cysteine through the conserved F or W. The D gene is left open where the match is weak. Clone sizes are given selectively: once, few, many, or a class where the clone is expanded.

TRBV3-1	TRBJ1-3	.	TRBD1	CASSHLIRQGTIYF	TGTGCCAGCAGCCATCTTATAAGACAGGGGACCATATATTTT
TRBV4-1	TRBJ2-3	few	TRBD2	CASSPIAGRSDTQYF	TGCGCCAGCAGCCCGATAGCGGGGCGGTCAGATACGCAGTATTTT
TRBV27	TRBJ2-5	.	.	CASSYRGGRQYF	TGTGCCAGCAGTTATCGAGGAGGACGGCAGTACTTC
TRBV7-2	TRBJ2-7	.	TRBD2	CASSLAASGGAYEQYF	TGTGCCAGCAGCTTAGCGGCTAGCGGAGGGGCTTACGAGCAGTACTTC
TRBV28	TRBJ2-1	.	.	CASSFEGDAYNEQFF	TGTGCCAGCAGTTTTGAGGGGGACGCCTACAATGAGCAGTTCTTC
TRBV6-5	TRBJ1-2	.	TRBD1	CASSYKGQGRAYGYTF	TGCGCCAGCAGTTACAAGGGACAGGGGAGGGCCTATGGCTACACCTTC
TRBV7-2	TRBJ2-3	.	TRBD2	CASSSWTSGGSLGDTQYF	TGTGCCAGCAGCTCCTGGACTAGCGGGGGGTCCCTTGGAGATACGCAGTATTTT
TRBV11-1	TRBJ2-7	.	TRBD1	CASSAWTGGRYF	TGTGCCAGCAGCGCGTGGACAGGGGGCCGGTACTTC
TRBV12-3/TRBV12-4	TRBJ1-4	few	.	CASSAQGNGKLFF	TGTGCCAGCAGCGCCCAGGGGAACGGAAAACTGTTTTTT
TRBV12-3/TRBV12-4	TRBJ2-6	.	.	CASTPSREYGANVLTF	TGTGCCAGCACCCCCTCGAGGGAATATGGGGCCAACGTCCTGACTTTC
TRBV20-1	TRBJ1-1	.	.	CSGIREGAEAFF	TGCAGTGGTATCAGGGAAGGGGCAGAAGCTTTCTTT
TRBV7-3	TRBJ1-6	.	.	CASSSQSQGGSPLHF	TGTGCCAGCAGCTCCCAATCGCAGGGTGGATCACCCCTCCACTTT
TRBV12-3/TRBV12-4	TRBJ2-5	few	.	CASSLGEGTQYF	TGTGCCAGCAGTTTAGGAGAAGGGACCCAGTACTTC
TRBV7-8	TRBJ1-1	.	TRBD1	CASSADGAGGTEAFF	TGTGCCAGCAGCGCAGACGGGGCAGGGGGCACTGAAGCTTTCTTT
TRBV10-2	TRBJ2-7	few	TRBD2	CASTTSGGETYEQYF	TGCGCCAGCACAACCTCGGGAGGGGAAACCTACGAGCAGTACTTC
TRBV7-3	TRBJ2-3	few	TRBD2	CASSLGWTSGTDTQYF	TGTGCCAGCAGCTTAGGGTGGACTAGCGGCACAGATACGCAGTATTTT